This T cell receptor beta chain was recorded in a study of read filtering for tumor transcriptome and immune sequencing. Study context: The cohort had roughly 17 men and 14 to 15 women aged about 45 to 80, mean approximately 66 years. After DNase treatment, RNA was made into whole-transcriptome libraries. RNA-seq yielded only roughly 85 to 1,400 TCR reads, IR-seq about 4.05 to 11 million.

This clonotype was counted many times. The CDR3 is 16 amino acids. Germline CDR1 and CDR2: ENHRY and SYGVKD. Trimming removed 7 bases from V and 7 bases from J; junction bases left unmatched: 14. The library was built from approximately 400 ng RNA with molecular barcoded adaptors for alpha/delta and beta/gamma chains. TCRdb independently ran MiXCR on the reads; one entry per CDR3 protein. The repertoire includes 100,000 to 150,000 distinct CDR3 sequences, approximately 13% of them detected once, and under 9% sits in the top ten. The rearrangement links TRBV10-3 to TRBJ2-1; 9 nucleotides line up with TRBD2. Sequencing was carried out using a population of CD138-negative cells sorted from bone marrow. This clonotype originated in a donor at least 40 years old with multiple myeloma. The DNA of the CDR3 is TGTGCCATCACCCGGACCGGGACTAGCTACGGTAATGAGCAGTTCTTC. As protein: CAITRTGTSYGNEQFF.